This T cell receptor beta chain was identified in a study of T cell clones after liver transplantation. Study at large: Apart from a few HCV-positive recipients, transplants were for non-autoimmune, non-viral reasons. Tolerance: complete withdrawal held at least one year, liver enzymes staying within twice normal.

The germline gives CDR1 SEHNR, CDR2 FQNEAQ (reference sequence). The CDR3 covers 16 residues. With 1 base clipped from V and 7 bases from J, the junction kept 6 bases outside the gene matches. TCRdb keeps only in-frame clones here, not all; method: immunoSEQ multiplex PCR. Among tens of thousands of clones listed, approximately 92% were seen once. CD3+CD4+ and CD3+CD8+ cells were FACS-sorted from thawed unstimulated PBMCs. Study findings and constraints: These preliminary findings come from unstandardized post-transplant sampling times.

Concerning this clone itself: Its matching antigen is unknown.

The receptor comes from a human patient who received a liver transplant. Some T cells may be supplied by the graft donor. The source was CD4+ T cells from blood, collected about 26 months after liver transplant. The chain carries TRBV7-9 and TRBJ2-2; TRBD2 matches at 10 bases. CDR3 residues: CASSLEGTSVIGELFF. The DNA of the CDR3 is TGTGCCAGCAGCTTAGAAGGGACTAGCGTTATCGGGGAGCTGTTTTTT.